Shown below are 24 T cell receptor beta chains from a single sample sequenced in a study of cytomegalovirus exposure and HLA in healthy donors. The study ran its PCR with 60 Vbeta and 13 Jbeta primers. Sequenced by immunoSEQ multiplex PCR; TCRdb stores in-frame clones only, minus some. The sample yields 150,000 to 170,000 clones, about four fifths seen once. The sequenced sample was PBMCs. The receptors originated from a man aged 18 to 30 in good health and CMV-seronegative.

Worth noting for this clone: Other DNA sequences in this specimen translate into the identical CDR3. CDR3 residues: CASSAPGTIYF. The DNA of the CDR3 is TGTGCCAGCAGCGCCCCAGGTACCATATATTTT. The rearrangement uses TRBV9 and TRBJ1-3; D is undetermined. This CDR3 spans 11 amino acids. Deletions cut 3 bases from V and 10 bases from J, with 8 bases between. Looked up from germline, CDR1 is SGDLS and CDR2 is YYNGEE.

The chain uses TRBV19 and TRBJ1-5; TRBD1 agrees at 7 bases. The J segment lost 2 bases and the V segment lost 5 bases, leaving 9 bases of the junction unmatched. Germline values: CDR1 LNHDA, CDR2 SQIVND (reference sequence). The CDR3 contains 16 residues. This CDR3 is CASSARQGSGNQPQHF. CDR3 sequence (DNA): TGTGCCAGTAGTGCCCGACAGGGTTCAGGCAATCAGCCCCAGCATTTT.

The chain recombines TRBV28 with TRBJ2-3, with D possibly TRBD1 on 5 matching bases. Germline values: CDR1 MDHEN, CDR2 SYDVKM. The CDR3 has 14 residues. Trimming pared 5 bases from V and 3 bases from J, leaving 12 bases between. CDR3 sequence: CASSLRQGTDTQYF. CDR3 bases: TGTGCCAGCAGTCTCCGCCAGGGAACAGATACGCAGTATTTT. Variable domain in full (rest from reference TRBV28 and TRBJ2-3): DVKVTQSSRYLVKRTGEKVFLECVQDMDHENMFWYRQDPGLGLRLIYFSYDVKMKEKGDIPEGYSVSREKKERFSLILESASTNQTSMYLCASSLRQGTDTQYFGPGTRLTVL.

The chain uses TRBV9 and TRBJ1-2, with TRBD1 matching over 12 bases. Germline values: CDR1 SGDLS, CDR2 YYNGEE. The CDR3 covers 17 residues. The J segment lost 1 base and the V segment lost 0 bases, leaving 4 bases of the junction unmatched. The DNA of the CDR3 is TGTGCCAGCAGCGTAGGGGGACAGGGGGCGCTTAACTATGGCTACACCTTC. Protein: CASSVGGQGALNYGYTF.

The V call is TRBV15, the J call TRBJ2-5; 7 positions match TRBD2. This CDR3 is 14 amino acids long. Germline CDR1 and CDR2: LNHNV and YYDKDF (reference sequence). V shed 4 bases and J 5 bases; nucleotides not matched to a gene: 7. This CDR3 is CATSTRFGRETQYF. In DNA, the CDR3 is TGTGCCACCAGCACCCGATTCGGGAGGGAGACCCAGTACTTC.

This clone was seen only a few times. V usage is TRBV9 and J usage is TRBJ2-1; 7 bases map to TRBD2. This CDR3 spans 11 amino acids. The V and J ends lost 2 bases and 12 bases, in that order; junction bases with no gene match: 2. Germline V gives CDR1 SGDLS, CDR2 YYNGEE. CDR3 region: CASSVRETQFF. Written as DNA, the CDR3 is TGTGCCAGCAGCGTGCGGGAGACGCAGTTCTTC.

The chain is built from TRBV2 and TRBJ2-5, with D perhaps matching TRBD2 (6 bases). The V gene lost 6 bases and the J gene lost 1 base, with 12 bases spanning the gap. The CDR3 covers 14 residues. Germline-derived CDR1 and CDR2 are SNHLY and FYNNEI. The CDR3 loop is CASSGAGSQETQYF. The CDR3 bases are TGTGCCAGCAGCGGGGCGGGGAGCCAAGAGACCCAGTACTTC. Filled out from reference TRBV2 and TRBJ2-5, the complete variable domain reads EPEVTQTPSHQVTQMGQEVILRCVPISNHLYFYWYRQILGQKVEFLVSFYNNEISEKSEIFDDQFSVERPDGSNFTLKIRSTKLEDSAMYFCASSGAGSQETQYFGPGTRLLVL.

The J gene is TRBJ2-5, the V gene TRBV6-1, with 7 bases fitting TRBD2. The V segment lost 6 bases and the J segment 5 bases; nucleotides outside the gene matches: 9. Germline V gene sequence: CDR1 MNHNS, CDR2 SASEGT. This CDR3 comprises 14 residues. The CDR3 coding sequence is TGTGCCAGCAGGGCCGGGGGGATGTGGGAGACCCAGTACTTC. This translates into CASRAGGMWETQYF.

For the CDR3, the DNA is TGTGCCAGTTGGGACACAACCTACGAGCAGTACTTC. Amino acids: CASWDTTYEQYF. This chain links TRBV6-6 with TRBJ2-7, with D possibly being TRBD1 (6 bases). CDR1 is MNHNY, CDR2 SVGAGI, per germline (reference sequence). This CDR3 is 12 amino acids long. Trimming removed 9 bases at V and 2 bases at J, with 11 bases between.

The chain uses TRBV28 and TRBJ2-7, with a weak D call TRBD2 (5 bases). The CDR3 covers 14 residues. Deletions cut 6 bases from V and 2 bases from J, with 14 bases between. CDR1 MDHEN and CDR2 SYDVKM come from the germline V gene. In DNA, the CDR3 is TGTGCCAGCAGCCAATTACCGGGGACCTACGAGCAGTACTTC. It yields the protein CASSQLPGTYEQYF. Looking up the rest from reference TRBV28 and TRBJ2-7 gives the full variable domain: DVKVTQSSRYLVKRTGEKVFLECVQDMDHENMFWYRQDPGLGLRLIYFSYDVKMKEKGDIPEGYSVSREKKERFSLILESASTNQTSMYLCASSQLPGTYEQYFGPGTRLTVT.

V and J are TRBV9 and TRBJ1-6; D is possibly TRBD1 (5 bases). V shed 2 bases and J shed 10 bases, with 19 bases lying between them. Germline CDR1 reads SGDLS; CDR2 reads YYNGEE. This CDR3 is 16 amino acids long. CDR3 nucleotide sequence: TGTGCCAGCAGCGTTGGGCCAGGGCGATTCAGATCACCCCTCCACTTT. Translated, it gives CASSVGPGRFRSPLHF.

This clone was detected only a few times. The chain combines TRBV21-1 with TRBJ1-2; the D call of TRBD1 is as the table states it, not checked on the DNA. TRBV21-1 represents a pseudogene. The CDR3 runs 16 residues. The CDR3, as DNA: TGTGCCAGCAGGTTCCTACGAAAGACAGATAACTATGGCTACACCTTC. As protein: CASRFLRKTDNYGYTF.

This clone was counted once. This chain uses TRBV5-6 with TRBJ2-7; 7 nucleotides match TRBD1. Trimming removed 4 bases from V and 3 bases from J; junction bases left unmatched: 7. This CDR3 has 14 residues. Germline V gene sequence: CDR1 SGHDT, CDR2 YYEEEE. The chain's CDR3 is CASSLGQTLYEQYF. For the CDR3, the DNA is TGTGCCAGCAGCCTGGGACAGACCCTCTACGAGCAGTACTTC.

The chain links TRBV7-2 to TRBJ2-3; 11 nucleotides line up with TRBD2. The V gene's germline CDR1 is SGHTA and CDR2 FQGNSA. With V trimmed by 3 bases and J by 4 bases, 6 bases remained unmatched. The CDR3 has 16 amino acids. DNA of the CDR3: TGTGCCAGCAGCTTGATAGCGGGGGGGCCCGCAGATACGCAGTATTTT. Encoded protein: CASSLIAGGPADTQYF.

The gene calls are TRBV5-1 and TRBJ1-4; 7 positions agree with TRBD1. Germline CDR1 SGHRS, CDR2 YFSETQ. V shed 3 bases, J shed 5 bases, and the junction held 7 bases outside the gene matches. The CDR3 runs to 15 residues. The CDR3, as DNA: TGCGCCAGCAGCTCTGGGGGGACAGCAAATGAAAAACTGTTTTTT. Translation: CASSSGGTANEKLFF.

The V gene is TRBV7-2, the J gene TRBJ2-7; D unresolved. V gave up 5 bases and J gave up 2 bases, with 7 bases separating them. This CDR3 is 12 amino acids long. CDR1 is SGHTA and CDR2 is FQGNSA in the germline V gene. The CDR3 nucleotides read TGTGCCAGCAGCACGCGGCCCTACGAGCAGTACTTC. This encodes CASSTRPYEQYF.

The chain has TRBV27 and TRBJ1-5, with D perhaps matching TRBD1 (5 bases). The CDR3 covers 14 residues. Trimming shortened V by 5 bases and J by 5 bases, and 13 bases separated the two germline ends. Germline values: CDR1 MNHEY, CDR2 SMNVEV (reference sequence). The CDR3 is CASSLRQSHQPQHF. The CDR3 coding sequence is TGTGCCAGCAGTCTAAGACAGTCCCATCAGCCCCAGCATTTT.

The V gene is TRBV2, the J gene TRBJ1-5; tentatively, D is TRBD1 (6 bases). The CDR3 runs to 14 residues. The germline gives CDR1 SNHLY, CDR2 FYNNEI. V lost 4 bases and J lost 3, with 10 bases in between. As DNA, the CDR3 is TGTGCCAGCAGTGGACAGGTCCACAATCAGCCCCAGCATTTT. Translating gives CASSGQVHNQPQHF.

The CDR3: CASSLITGRGNQPQHF. As DNA, the CDR3 is TGTGCCAGTAGTCTCATCACAGGGAGAGGAAATCAGCCCCAGCATTTT. The chain carries TRBV19 and TRBJ1-5, with D tentatively TRBD1 (6 bases). CDR3 size: 16 residues. Germline assignment: CDR1 LNHDA and CDR2 SQIVND (reference sequence). Deletions cut 5 bases from V and 4 bases from J, with 18 bases between.

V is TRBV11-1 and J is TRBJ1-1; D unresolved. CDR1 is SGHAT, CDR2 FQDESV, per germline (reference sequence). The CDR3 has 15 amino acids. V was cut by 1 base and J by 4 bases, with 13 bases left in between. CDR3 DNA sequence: TGTGCCAGCAGCTTAGGTCCAGCGGACCTCACTGAAGCTTTCTTT. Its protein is CASSLGPADLTEAFF.

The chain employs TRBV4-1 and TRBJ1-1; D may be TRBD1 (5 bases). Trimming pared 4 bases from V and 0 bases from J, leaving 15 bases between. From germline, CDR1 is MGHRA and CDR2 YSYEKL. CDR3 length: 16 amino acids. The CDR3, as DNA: TGCGCCAGCAGCCCTTATGGGGCAGGGCTGAACACTGAAGCTTTCTTT. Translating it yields CASSPYGAGLNTEAFF.

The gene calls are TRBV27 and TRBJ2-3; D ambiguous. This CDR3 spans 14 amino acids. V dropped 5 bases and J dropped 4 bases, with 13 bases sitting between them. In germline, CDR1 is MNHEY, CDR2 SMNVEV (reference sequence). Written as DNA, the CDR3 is TGTGCCAGCAGTCCCGCTCTATACGCAGATACGCAGTATTTT. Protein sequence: CASSPALYADTQYF.

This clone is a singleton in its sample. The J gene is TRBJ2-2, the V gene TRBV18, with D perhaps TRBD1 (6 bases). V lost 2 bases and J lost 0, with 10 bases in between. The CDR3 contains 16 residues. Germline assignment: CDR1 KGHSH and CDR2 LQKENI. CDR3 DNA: TGTGCCAGCTCACCAACGGGACAATCGAACACCGGGGAGCTGTTTTTT. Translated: CASSPTGQSNTGELFF. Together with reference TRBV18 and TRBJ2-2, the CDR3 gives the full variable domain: NAGVMQNPRHLVRRRGQEARLRCSPMKGHSHVYWYRQLPEEGLKFMVYLQKENIIDESGMPKERFSAEFPKEGPSILRIQQVVRGDSAAYFCASSPTGQSNTGELFFGEGSRLTVL.

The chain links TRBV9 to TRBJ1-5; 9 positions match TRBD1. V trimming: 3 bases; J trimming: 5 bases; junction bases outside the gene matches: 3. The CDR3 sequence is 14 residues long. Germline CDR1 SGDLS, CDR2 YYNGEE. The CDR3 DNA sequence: TGTGCCAGCAGCGAGGGACAGGGCCATCAGCCCCAGCATTTT. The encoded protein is CASSEGQGHQPQHF.